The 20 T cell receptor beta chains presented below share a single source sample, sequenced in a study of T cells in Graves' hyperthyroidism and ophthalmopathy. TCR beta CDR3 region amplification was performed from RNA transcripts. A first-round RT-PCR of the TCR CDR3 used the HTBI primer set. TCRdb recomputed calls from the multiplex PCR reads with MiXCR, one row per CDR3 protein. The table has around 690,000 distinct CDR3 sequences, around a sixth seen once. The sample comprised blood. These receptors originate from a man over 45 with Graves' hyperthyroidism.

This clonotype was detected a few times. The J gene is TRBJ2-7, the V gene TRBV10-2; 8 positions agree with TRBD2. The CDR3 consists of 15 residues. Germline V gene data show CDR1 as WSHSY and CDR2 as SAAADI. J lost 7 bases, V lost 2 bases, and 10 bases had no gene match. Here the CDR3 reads CASSEASGRAGEQYF. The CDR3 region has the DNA TGCGCCAGCAGTGAGGCCAGCGGGAGAGCGGGGGAGCAGTACTTC.

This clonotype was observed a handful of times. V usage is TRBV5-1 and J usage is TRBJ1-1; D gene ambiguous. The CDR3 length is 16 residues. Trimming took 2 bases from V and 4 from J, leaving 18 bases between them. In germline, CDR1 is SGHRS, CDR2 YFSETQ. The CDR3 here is CASSFSVTEIITEAFF. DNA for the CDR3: TGCGCCAGCAGCTTTTCCGTCACAGAAATTATCACTGAAGCTTTCTTT.

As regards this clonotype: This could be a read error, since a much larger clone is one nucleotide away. The chain's CDR3 is CAGIGPREGVGELFF. The CDR3 nucleotides read TGTGCCGGCATCGGGCCCAGGGAAGGGGTCGGGGAGCTGTTTTTT. The chain is built from TRBV7-9 and TRBJ2-2, with a weak D call TRBD1 (5 bases). Germline V gives CDR1 SEHNR, CDR2 FQNEAQ (reference sequence). This CDR3 comprises 15 residues. V dropped 11 bases and J dropped 7 bases, with 23 bases sitting between them.

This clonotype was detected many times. The CDR3 reads CASSLAELGWDIQYF. In DNA form, the CDR3 reads TGTGCCAGCAGTTTAGCGGAGCTGGGATGGGACATTCAGTACTTC. The rearrangement uses TRBV12-3 or TRBV12-4 and TRBJ2-4; D is unresolved. The CDR3 runs to 15 residues. Trimming removed 0 bases at V and 8 bases at J, with 14 bases between.

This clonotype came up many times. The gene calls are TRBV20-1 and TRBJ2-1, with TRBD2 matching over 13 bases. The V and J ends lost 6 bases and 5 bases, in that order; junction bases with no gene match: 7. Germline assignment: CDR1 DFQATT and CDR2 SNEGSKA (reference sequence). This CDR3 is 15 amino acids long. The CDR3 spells CSATGLAGVDNEQFF. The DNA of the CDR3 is TGCAGTGCGACCGGACTAGCGGGAGTCGACAATGAGCAGTTCTTC.

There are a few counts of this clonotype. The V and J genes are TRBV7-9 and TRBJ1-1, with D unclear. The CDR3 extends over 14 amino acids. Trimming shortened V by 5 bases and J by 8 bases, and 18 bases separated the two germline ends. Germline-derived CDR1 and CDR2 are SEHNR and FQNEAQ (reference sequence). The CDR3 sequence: CASSPSVNLEEAFF. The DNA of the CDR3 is TGTGCCAGCAGCCCTAGCGTGAACTTAGAAGAAGCTTTCTTT.

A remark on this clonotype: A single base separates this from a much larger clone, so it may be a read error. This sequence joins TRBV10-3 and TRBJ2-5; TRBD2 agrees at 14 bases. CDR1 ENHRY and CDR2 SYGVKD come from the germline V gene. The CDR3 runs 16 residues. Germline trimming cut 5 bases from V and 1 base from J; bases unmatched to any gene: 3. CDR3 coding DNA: TGTGCCATCAGTATGGGACTAGCGGGAGTCCAAGAGACCCAGTACTTC. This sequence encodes CAISMGLAGVQETQYF.

DNA of the CDR3: TGTGCCAGCAGTGGACGACAGAATTACGAGCAGTACTTC. Amino acid sequence: CASSGRQNYEQYF. This chain uses TRBV6-2 or TRBV6-3 with TRBJ2-7; D might be TRBD1 (5 bases). Trimming removed 5 bases from V and 4 bases from J, with 12 bases in between. Germline CDR1 MNHEY, CDR2 SVGEGT. The CDR3 consists of 13 residues.

CDR3 sequence reads: CASSLKSINYSNQPQHF. The CDR3 coding sequence is TGTGCCAGCAGTTTAAAAAGCATAAACTATAGCAATCAGCCCCAGCATTTT. The chain uses TRBV27 and TRBJ1-5; D is ambiguous. The ends were cut back, 2 bases at V and 0 bases at J, with 14 bases in the middle. Germline V gene data show CDR1 as MNHEY and CDR2 as SMNVEV (reference sequence). The CDR3 consists of 17 residues.

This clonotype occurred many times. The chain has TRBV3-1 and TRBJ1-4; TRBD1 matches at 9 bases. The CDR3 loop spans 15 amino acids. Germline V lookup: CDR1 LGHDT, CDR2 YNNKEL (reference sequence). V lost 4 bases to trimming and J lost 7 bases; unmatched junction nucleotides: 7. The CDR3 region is CASSRRGTGLEKLFF. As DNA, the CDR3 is TGTGCCAGCAGCCGAAGAGGGACAGGGCTTGAAAAACTGTTTTTT.

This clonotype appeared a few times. CDR3 amino acids: CSVIAGARDEQFF. The CDR3 nucleotides read TGCAGTGTAATAGCGGGAGCGAGGGATGAGCAGTTCTTC. The chain is built from TRBV20-1 and TRBJ2-1, with 9 positions matching TRBD2. The V gene's germline CDR1 is DFQATT and CDR2 SNEGSKA (reference sequence). The CDR3 sequence is 13 residues long. V shed 7 bases, J shed 8 bases, and the junction held 9 bases outside the gene matches.

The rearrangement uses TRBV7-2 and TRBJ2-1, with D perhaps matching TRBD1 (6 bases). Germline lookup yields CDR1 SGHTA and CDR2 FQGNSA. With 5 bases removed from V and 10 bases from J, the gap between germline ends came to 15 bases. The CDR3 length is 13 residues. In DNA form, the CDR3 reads TGTGCCAGCAGCCCCCAGGGGCTCAGGGAGCAGTTCTTC. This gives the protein CASSPQGLREQFF.

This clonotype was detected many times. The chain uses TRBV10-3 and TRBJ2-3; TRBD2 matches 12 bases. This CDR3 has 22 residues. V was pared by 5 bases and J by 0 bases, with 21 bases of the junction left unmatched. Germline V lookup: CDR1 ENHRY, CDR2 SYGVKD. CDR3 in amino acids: CAISTTSGSPHPGGASTDTQYF. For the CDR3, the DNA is TGTGCCATCAGTACGACTAGCGGGAGCCCCCATCCCGGTGGTGCTAGCACAGATACGCAGTATTTT.

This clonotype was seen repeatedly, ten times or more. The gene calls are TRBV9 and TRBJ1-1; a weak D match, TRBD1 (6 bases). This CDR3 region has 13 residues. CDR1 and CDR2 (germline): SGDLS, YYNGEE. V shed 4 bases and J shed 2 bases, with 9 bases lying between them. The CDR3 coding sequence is TGTGCCAGCAGCAACAGGGATAACACTGAAGCTTTCTTT. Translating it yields CASSNRDNTEAFF.

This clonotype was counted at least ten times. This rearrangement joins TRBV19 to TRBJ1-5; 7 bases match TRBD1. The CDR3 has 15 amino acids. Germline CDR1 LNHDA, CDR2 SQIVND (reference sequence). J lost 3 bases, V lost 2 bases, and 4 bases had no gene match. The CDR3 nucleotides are TGTGCCAGTAGTATACCGGGACAGTACAATCAGCCCCAGCATTTT. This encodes CASSIPGQYNQPQHF.

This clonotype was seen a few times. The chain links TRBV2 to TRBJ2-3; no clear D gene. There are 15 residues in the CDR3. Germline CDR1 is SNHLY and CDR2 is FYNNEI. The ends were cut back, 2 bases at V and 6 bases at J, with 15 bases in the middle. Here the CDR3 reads CASSESQETTDTQYF. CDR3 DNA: TGTGCCAGCAGTGAAAGCCAGGAAACTACGGATACGCAGTATTTT.

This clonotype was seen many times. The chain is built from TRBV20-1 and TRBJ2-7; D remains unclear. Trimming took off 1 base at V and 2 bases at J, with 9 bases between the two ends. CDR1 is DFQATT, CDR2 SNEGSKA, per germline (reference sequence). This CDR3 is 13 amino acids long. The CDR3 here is CSARGGFAYEQYF. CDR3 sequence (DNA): TGCAGTGCTAGAGGTGGATTCGCCTACGAGCAGTACTTC.

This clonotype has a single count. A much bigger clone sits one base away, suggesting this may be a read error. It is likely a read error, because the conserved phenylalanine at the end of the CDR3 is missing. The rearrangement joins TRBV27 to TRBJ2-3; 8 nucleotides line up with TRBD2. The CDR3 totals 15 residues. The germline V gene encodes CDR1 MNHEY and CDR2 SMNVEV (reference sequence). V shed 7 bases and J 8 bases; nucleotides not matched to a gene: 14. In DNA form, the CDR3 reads TGTGCCAGCACCCTATATACGGGAGGGCTTGGTACGCAGTATCTT. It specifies CASTLYTGGLGTQYL.

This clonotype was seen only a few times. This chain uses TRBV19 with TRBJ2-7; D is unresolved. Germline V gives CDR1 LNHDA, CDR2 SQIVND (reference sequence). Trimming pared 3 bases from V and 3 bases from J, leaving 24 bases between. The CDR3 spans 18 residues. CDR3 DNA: TGTGCCAGTAGTATGGCCCTCCCCACACCCCATGGGCACTACGAGCAGTACTTC. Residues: CASSMALPTPHGHYEQYF.

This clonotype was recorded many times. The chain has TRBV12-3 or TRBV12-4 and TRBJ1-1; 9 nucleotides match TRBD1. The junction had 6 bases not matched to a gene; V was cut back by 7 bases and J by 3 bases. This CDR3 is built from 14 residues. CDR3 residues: CASTKQGAHTEAFF. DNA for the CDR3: TGTGCCAGCACCAAACAGGGGGCGCACACTGAAGCTTTCTTT.